Each of the 32 T cell receptor beta chains below was sequenced from the same sample in a study of cytomegalovirus exposure and HLA in healthy donors. 13 Jbeta primers and 60 Vbeta primers were used for the PCR. Repertoires were generated with immunoSEQ multiplex PCR, while TCRdb's copy carries only in-frame clones and drops some. The data show 110,000 to 150,000 clones, about 84% seen once. The sequenced sample consisted of PBMCs. These TCRs come from a male donor in good health and CMV-seronegative.

The V gene is TRBV7-8, the J gene TRBJ2-3, with 13 bases aligning to TRBD2. From germline, CDR1 is SGHVS and CDR2 FQNEAQ. The CDR3 covers 14 residues. V trimming: 3 bases; J trimming: 14 bases; junction bases outside the gene matches: 8. The CDR3 DNA sequence: TGTGCCAGCAGCTTGGGGGGACTAGCGGGGTCACTGTATTTT. Protein: CASSLGGLAGSLYF.

This sequence joins TRBV9 and TRBJ1-2, with TRBD1 identical over 9 bases. The CDR3 sequence is 12 residues long. The V segment lost 3 bases and the J segment 7 bases; nucleotides outside the gene matches: 1. In germline, CDR1 is SGDLS, CDR2 YYNGEE. Written as DNA, the CDR3 is TGTGCCAGCAGCGGGACAGGGGTTGGCTACACCTTC. Translation: CASSGTGVGYTF.

In this sample, this clone turned up once. The chain has TRBV10-3 and TRBJ1-1; tentative D call: TRBD1 (5 bases). CDR3 size: 15 residues. The ends were cut back, 5 bases at V and 0 bases at J, with 13 bases in the middle. Germline CDR1 is ENHRY and CDR2 is SYGVKD. The CDR3: CAISRSTGVNTEAFF. The CDR3, as DNA: TGTGCCATCAGTCGGTCCACAGGCGTGAACACTGAAGCTTTCTTT.

This chain connects TRBV10-1 to TRBJ1-1; a weak D match, TRBD1 (5 bases). V was pared by 0 bases and J by 14 bases, with 19 bases between. CDR1 is WNHNN, CDR2 SYGVQD, per germline (reference sequence). The CDR3 spans 14 residues. CDR3 sequence reads: CASSESGNGGGCFF. For the CDR3, the DNA is TGCGCCAGCAGTGAGTCCGGCAACGGGGGGGGATGCTTCTTT.

This rearrangement joins TRBV7-3 to TRBJ2-1; 8 bases are shared with TRBD2. Unmatched junction bases numbered 10, after V lost 5 bases and J lost 10 bases. The CDR3 totals 14 residues. Germline lookup yields CDR1 SGHTA and CDR2 FQGTGA. The CDR3 protein is CASSPRRRGVEQFF. Here the CDR3 DNA reads TGTGCCAGCAGCCCCCGAAGGCGGGGGGTCGAGCAGTTCTTC.

This chain connects TRBV6-6 to TRBJ1-2; 8 bases align to TRBD1. The germline CDR1 and CDR2 sequences are MNHNY and SVGAGI (reference sequence). This CDR3 has 12 amino acids. The V and J ends lost 8 bases and 8 bases, in that order; junction bases with no gene match: 7. CDR3: CASGTGTGGYTF. CDR3 coding DNA: TGTGCCAGCGGAACCGGGACAGGCGGCTACACCTTC.

V usage is TRBV10-3 and J usage is TRBJ2-2, with 7 bases fitting TRBD1. The CDR3 is 15 amino acids. Germline trimming cut 6 bases from V and 5 bases from J; bases unmatched to any gene: 9. Germline lookup yields CDR1 ENHRY and CDR2 SYGVKD. The CDR3 DNA is TGTGCCATCAGGTCCCCTGACAGGGAGACCGGGGAGCTGTTTTTT. This gives the protein CAIRSPDRETGELFF.

The count of this clone is one. This rearrangement joins TRBV7-8 to TRBJ2-1, with 10 nucleotides matching TRBD1. Germline V gene data show CDR1 as SGHVS and CDR2 as FQNEAQ. The CDR3 has 15 amino acids. Trimming at V came to 5 bases and at J to 4 bases, leaving 5 bases not matched to a gene. The CDR3 spells CASSPGTGAYNEQFF. In nucleotides, the CDR3 is TGTGCCAGCAGCCCAGGGACAGGGGCTTACAATGAGCAGTTCTTC. Full variable domain (remainder filled in from reference TRBV7-8 and TRBJ2-1): GAGVSQSPRYKVAKRGQDVALRCDPISGHVSLFWYQQALGQGPEFLTYFQNEAQLDKSGLPSDRFFAERPEGSVSTLKIQRTQQEDSAVYLCASSPGTGAYNEQFFGPGTRLTVL.

This clone was seen more than once but under ten times. V usage is TRBV9 and J usage is TRBJ2-1; 7 bases align to TRBD1. This CDR3 comprises 15 residues. V shed 2 bases, J shed 6 bases, and the junction held 8 bases outside the gene matches. CDR1 SGDLS and CDR2 YYNGEE come from the germline V gene. The CDR3 region has the DNA TGTGCCAGCAGCGTCCACGACAGGGATAGCAATGAGCAGTTCTTC. This translates into CASSVHDRDSNEQFF.

The rearrangement links TRBV18 to TRBJ2-2, with D tentatively TRBD2 (5 bases). The CDR3 is 16 amino acids. Germline loops: CDR1 KGHSH, CDR2 LQKENI. V lost 0 bases and J 0 bases, leaving 8 bases between the germline ends. CDR3 protein: CASSPPVGTNTGELFF. The CDR3, as DNA: TGTGCCAGCTCACCACCGGTCGGGACGAACACCGGGGAGCTGTTTTTT.

The chain joins TRBV6-5 to TRBJ1-4; a possible D gene is TRBD1 (5 bases). Germline V gene sequence: CDR1 MNHEY, CDR2 SVGAGI. V was cut by 4 bases and J by 13 bases, with 16 bases left in between. This CDR3 is 13 amino acids long. The CDR3: CASSSQDRGGLFF. CDR3 sequence (DNA): TGTGCCAGCAGTTCCCAAGACCGCGGGGGACTGTTTTTT.

In DNA, the CDR3 is TGTGCCAGCAGTACATTCAGGGGGCGAGGAGAGACCCAGTACTTC. This translates into CASSTFRGRGETQYF. The chain uses TRBV28 and TRBJ2-5; 8 bases fit TRBD1. The V gene end was trimmed by 5 bases and the J gene end by 4 bases; junction bases not matched to a gene: 9. Germline CDR1 reads MDHEN; CDR2 reads SYDVKM. The CDR3 has 15 residues. Full variable domain (outside the CDR3, taken from reference TRBV28 and TRBJ2-5): DVKVTQSSRYLVKRTGEKVFLECVQDMDHENMFWYRQDPGLGLRLIYFSYDVKMKEKGDIPEGYSVSREKKERFSLILESASTNQTSMYLCASSTFRGRGETQYFGPGTRLLVL.

The chain couples TRBV7-9 to TRBJ1-5; 9 bases match TRBD1. From germline, CDR1 is SEHNR and CDR2 FQNEAQ (reference sequence). This CDR3 is 16 amino acids long. The ends lost 5 bases at V and 4 bases at J; junction bases unmatched: 9. CDR3 in amino acids: CASSTGTGPRNQPQHF. CDR3 nucleotide sequence: TGTGCCAGCAGCACCGGGACAGGGCCAAGAAATCAGCCCCAGCATTTT.

This clone was counted a single time. Relative to the germline gene, one junction end is altered; a read error may explain this. The J gene is TRBJ1-1, the V gene TRBV7-9; 7 bases agree with TRBD1. Germline V CDR1 and CDR2: SEHNR, FQNEAQ (reference sequence). This CDR3 spans 16 amino acids. CDR3 amino acids: CSSSLAWGQLNTEAFF. The CDR3, as DNA: TGTTCCAGCAGCTTAGCGTGGGGACAGTTGAACACTGAAGCTTTCTTT.

The chain employs TRBV19 and TRBJ1-5, with D unresolved. Germline CDR1 LNHDA, CDR2 SQIVND (reference sequence). The V end was cut by 4 bases, the J end by 0 bases, with 10 bases between. The CDR3 extends over 15 amino acids. As DNA, the CDR3 is TGTGCCAGTAGTAGGGCAGGTTATAGCAATCAGCCCCAGCATTTT. Protein: CASSRAGYSNQPQHF.

The chain has TRBV29-1 and TRBJ2-7, with 10 nucleotides matching TRBD1. J was trimmed by 3 bases and V by 7 bases; bases with no gene match: 12. This CDR3 is 15 amino acids long. CDR1 and CDR2 (germline): SQVTM, ANQGSEA. The DNA of the CDR3 is TGCAGCGCTAAGCTATCGGGACAGGGGCACTACGAGCAGTACTTC. Translating gives CSAKLSGQGHYEQYF.

For this clone: This same CDR3 is encoded by further DNA sequences in the sample. The chain is built from TRBV7-3 and TRBJ2-1; D unclear. The CDR3 extends over 13 amino acids. The germline V gene encodes CDR1 SGHTA and CDR2 FQGTGA. V gave up 6 bases and J gave up 1 base, with 7 bases separating them. CDR3 bases: TGTGCCAGCAGTTTGACATCCTACAATGAGCAGTTCTTC. Amino acids: CASSLTSYNEQFF.

In its sample, this clone was seen a few times. The chain recombines TRBV19 with TRBJ2-6; possible D gene TRBD2, 6 bases. V lost 6 bases and J lost 2, with 14 bases in between. Germline CDR1 reads LNHDA; CDR2 reads SQIVND (reference sequence). The CDR3 has 16 amino acids. The CDR3 region has the DNA TGTGCCAGTAGCAGGAGACTAGGGCCTGGGGCCAACGTCCTGACTTTC. This sequence encodes CASSRRLGPGANVLTF.

The rearrangement uses TRBV11-2 and TRBJ2-7; tentative D call: TRBD1 (6 bases). Trimming took 5 bases from V and 10 from J, leaving 18 bases between them. This CDR3 is 13 amino acids long. Germline loops: CDR1 SGHAT, CDR2 FQNNGV. The CDR3 loop reads CASSQNLGQTQYF. Here the CDR3 DNA reads TGTGCCAGCAGCCAAAACCTTGGACAGACTCAGTACTTC.

This rearrangement joins TRBV9 to TRBJ2-5; a possible D gene is TRBD2 (6 bases). V was cut by 2 bases and J by 1 base, with 9 bases left in between. The germline V gene encodes CDR1 SGDLS and CDR2 YYNGEE. The CDR3 extends over 14 amino acids. Here the CDR3 reads CASSVGDFQETQYF. CDR3 nucleotides: TGTGCCAGCAGCGTTGGGGACTTCCAAGAGACCCAGTACTTC.

The V gene is TRBV14, the J gene TRBJ2-5, with D possibly TRBD2 on 6 matching bases. The end of the DNA aligns better with TRBJ2-7, so the J call may be wrong. Germline V gene sequence: CDR1 SGHDN, CDR2 FVKESK. This CDR3 region has 14 residues. The CDR3: CASSQGTITYEQYF. CDR3 coding DNA: TGTGCCAGCAGCCAAGGGACTATTACCTACGAGCAGTACTTC.

This clone was seen more than once but under ten times. This chain connects TRBV14 to TRBJ2-1; 9 nucleotides line up with TRBD2. After removal of 1 base from V and 13 bases from J, the junction contained 5 bases not matched to a gene. Germline V lookup: CDR1 SGHDN, CDR2 FVKESK. This CDR3 region has 13 residues. In DNA, the CDR3 is TGTGCCAGCAGCCAAGTCAAGCGGGAGGACCAGTTCTTC. This sequence encodes CASSQVKREDQFF. Full variable domain (rest looked up from reference TRBV14 and TRBJ2-1): EAGVTQFPSHSVIEKGQTVTLRCDPISGHDNLYWYRRVMGKEIKFLLHFVKESKQDESGMPNNRFLAERTGGTYSTLKVQPAELEDSGVYFCASSQVKREDQFFGPGTRLTVL.

V gene TRBV10-3 combines with J gene TRBJ2-7, with D possibly TRBD2 on 7 matching bases. V was clipped by 2 bases and J by 0 bases, with 11 bases between them. The CDR3 spans 15 residues. CDR1 and CDR2 (germline): ENHRY, SYGVKD. CDR3: CAISEEGGVSYEQYF. The DNA for the CDR3 is TGTGCCATCAGTGAGGAGGGGGGGGTCTCCTACGAGCAGTACTTC.

The chain couples TRBV13 to TRBJ2-7; TRBD2 matches at 8 bases. V was pared by 0 bases and J by 0 bases, with 10 bases of the junction left unmatched. CDR1 is PRHDT and CDR2 is FYEKMQ in the germline V gene (reference sequence). This CDR3 spans 18 amino acids. The CDR3 sequence is CASSLGLAGGSPSYEQYF. CDR3 DNA sequence: TGTGCCAGCAGCTTAGGCTTGGCGGGAGGCTCTCCCTCCTACGAGCAGTACTTC.

The rearrangement links TRBV7-6 to TRBJ2-7; a weak D match, TRBD1 (6 bases). The germline V and J ends were trimmed by 0 bases and 0 bases, with 9 bases remaining between them. CDR1 SGHVS and CDR2 FNYEAQ come from the germline V gene. The CDR3 loop spans 15 amino acids. CDR3: CASSLAPDSSYEQYF. CDR3 sequence (DNA): TGTGCCAGCAGCTTAGCCCCGGACAGCTCCTACGAGCAGTACTTC.

The V gene is TRBV19, the J gene TRBJ2-3, with 10 bases matching TRBD1. The CDR3 totals 16 residues. The germline CDR1 and CDR2 sequences are LNHDA and SQIVND (reference sequence). V was pared by 0 bases and J by 3 bases, with 3 bases of the junction left unmatched. CDR3 bases: TGTGCCAGTAGTATAGATCTGGGACAGGGGACAGATACGCAGTATTTT. Its protein product is CASSIDLGQGTDTQYF.

This clone showed up just once. V and J are TRBV7-9 and TRBJ1-2; D gene uncertain. This CDR3 spans 13 amino acids. The V end lost 5 bases, the J end lost 0 bases, and 7 bases lay between the germline ends. The germline CDR1 and CDR2 sequences are SEHNR and FQNEAQ (reference sequence). The CDR3: CASSQTPNYGYTF. In nucleotides, the CDR3 is TGTGCCAGCAGCCAGACACCTAACTATGGCTACACCTTC.

The genes are TRBV14 and TRBJ1-1; no firm D call. The CDR3 runs to 16 residues. Trimming shortened V by 0 bases and J by 0 bases, and 11 bases separated the two germline ends. The V gene's germline CDR1 is SGHDN and CDR2 FVKESK. DNA of the CDR3: TGTGCCAGCAGCCAAGATCCAGGTAGAATGAACACTGAAGCTTTCTTT. Amino acids: CASSQDPGRMNTEAFF. The full variable domain, its missing parts supplied by reference TRBV14 and TRBJ1-1, is EAGVTQFPSHSVIEKGQTVTLRCDPISGHDNLYWYRRVMGKEIKFLLHFVKESKQDESGMPNNRFLAERTGGTYSTLKVQPAELEDSGVYFCASSQDPGRMNTEAFFGQGTRLTVV.

CDR3 region: CASSYSGSVVDTQYF. CDR3 nucleotide sequence: TGCGCCAGCAGCTACAGCGGGAGTGTTGTGGATACGCAGTATTTT. The rearrangement joins TRBV5-1 to TRBJ2-3; 8 bases agree with TRBD2. The CDR3 sequence is 15 residues long. Trimming cost V 3 bases and J 6 bases; bases outside gene matches: 9. Per the germline V gene, CDR1 is SGHRS and CDR2 is YFSETQ.

V usage is TRBV5-1 and J usage is TRBJ1-5; D perhaps matches TRBD1 (6 bases). The CDR3 is made up of 15 amino acids. Germline V gives CDR1 SGHRS, CDR2 YFSETQ. V was trimmed by 0 bases and J by 8 bases, leaving 15 bases between them. As DNA, the CDR3 is TGCGCCAGCAGCTTGGGGGGGCTAAGTGGGGAGCCCCAGCATTTT. Residues: CASSLGGLSGEPQHF.

This clone appeared a few times. The chain couples TRBV27 to TRBJ2-2; possible D gene TRBD2, 6 bases. With 6 bases removed from V and 2 bases from J, the gap between germline ends came to 16 bases. Germline CDR1 and CDR2: MNHEY and SMNVEV (reference sequence). The CDR3 is made up of 16 amino acids. The CDR3 coding sequence is TGTGCCAGCAGCCCAGGTGGGGCGGGAAACACCGGGGAGCTGTTTTTT. Its protein is CASSPGGAGNTGELFF.

This chain joins TRBV7-8 and TRBJ2-5; TRBD2 agrees at 9 bases. The length of the CDR3 is 18 residues. Germline V gives CDR1 SGHVS, CDR2 FQNEAQ. V was clipped by 2 bases and J by 3 bases; unmatched bases: 13. In nucleotides, the CDR3 is TGTGCCAGCAGCTTACCCCCCAGCGGGGGGACACTCAAAGAGACCCAGTACTTC. Protein sequence: CASSLPPSGGTLKETQYF.